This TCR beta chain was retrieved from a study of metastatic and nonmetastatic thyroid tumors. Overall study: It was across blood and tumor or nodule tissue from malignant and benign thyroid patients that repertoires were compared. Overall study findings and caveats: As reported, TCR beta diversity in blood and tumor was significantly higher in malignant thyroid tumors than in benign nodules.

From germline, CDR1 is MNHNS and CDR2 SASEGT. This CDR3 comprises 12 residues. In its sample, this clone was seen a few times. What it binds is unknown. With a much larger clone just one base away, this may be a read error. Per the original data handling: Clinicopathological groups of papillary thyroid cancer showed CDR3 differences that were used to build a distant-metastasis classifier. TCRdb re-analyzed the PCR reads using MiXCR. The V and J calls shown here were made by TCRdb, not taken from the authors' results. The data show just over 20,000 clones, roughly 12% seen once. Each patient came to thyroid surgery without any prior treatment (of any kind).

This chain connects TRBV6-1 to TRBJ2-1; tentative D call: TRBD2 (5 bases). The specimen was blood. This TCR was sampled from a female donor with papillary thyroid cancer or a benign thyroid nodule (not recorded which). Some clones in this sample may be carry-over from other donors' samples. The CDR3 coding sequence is TGTGCCAGCGGACTCCTATACAATGAGCAGCTCTTC. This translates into CASGLLYNEQLF.